A single sample is the source of the 5 T cell receptor beta chains below, sequenced in a study of T cell changes during pregnancy in multiple sclerosis. The repertoire was sequenced with immunoSEQ multiplex PCR; TCRdb's copy has only in-frame clones and lacks some. The sample holds 30,000 to 50,000 clones, approximately 94% seen once. This material consisted of CD4+ T cells from peripheral blood mononuclear cells, taken after pregnancy. The origin of the receptors is a female donor with multiple sclerosis, enrolled in a pregnancy study.

The V and J genes are TRBV6-5 and TRBJ1-2; the match to TRBD1 covers 7 bases. The CDR3 extends over 15 amino acids. Unmatched junction bases numbered 7, after V lost 5 bases and J lost 1 base. Germline V CDR1 and CDR2: MNHEY, SVGAGI. Here the CDR3 DNA reads TGTGCCAGCAGTCCGACAGGGCGAATTAACTATGGCTACACCTTC. Translated, it gives CASSPTGRINYGYTF.

CDR3 protein: CASSLGPATGGTGTQYF. The CDR3 nucleotides are TGCGCCAGCAGCTTGGGACCCGCGACAGGGGGCACGGGTACGCAGTATTTT. The chain has TRBV5-1 and TRBJ2-3, with 10 bases lining up with TRBD1. Trimming at V came to 0 bases and at J to 8 bases, leaving 12 bases not matched to a gene. The germline V gene has CDR1 SGHRS and CDR2 YFSETQ. The CDR3 runs 17 residues.

The chain combines TRBV4-2 with TRBJ1-1; D gene uncertain. The ends were cut back, 8 bases at V and 5 bases at J, with 12 bases in the middle. CDR3 size: 12 residues. Germline V lookup: CDR1 LGHNA, CDR2 YNFKEQ. CDR3 in amino acids: CASSMGGTEAFF. The CDR3 nucleotides read TGTGCCAGCTCCATGGGCGGGACTGAAGCTTTCTTT.

The chain carries TRBV5-1 and TRBJ2-2, with TRBD1 matching over 11 bases. J gave up 3 bases and V 5 bases, and 12 bases lay outside the gene matches. The germline gives CDR1 SGHRS, CDR2 YFSETQ. This CDR3 comprises 18 residues. The CDR3 spells CASRPGQGGPGYTGELFF. Written as DNA, the CDR3 is TGCGCCAGCAGGCCGGGACAGGGGGGACCGGGGTACACCGGGGAGCTGTTTTTT. The full variable domain, its missing parts supplied by reference TRBV5-1 and TRBJ2-2, is KAGVTQTPRYLIKTRGQQVTLSCSPISGHRSVSWYQQTPGQGLQFLFEYFSETQRNKGNFPGRFSGRQFSNSRSEMNVSTLELGDSALYLCASRPGQGGPGYTGELFFGEGSRLTVL.

The chain is built from TRBV6-5 and TRBJ2-5, with D possibly being TRBD1 (6 bases). CDR3 length: 15 residues. The V and J ends lost 3 bases and 5 bases respectively, with 16 bases between them. Per the germline V gene, CDR1 is MNHEY and CDR2 is SVGAGI. DNA of the CDR3: TGTGCCAGCAGTTATCAGGGGCAGGCAACTGAGACCCAGTACTTC. Residues: CASSYQGQATETQYF.